The sequence of this TCR beta chain was determined in a study of T cell responses to AZD1222 COVID-19 vaccine. TCRdb's copy holds only in-frame clones and misses some; the assay was immunoSEQ multiplex PCR. The table shows about 150,000 clones, with roughly 93% occurring only once. Germline V gene lookup returns CDR1 SGHVS and CDR2 FQNEAQ. The CDR3 has 17 residues. V lost 6 bases to trimming and J lost 2 bases, with 19 bases between them. Sample: peripheral blood, taken 28 days after the second AZD1222 dose. The TCR comes from an adult who received the AZD1222 COVID-19 vaccine. V usage is TRBV7-8 and J usage is TRBJ1-4; no definite D call. The CDR3 bases are TGTGCCAGCAGTAGAGCGGGCCCCTTTGGTACTAATGAAAAACTGTTTTTT. This encodes CASSRAGPFGTNEKLFF.